Sequencing of this T cell receptor beta chain was carried out in a study of OX40 agonist ivuxolimab in advanced cancers. Study-level information: Patients were infused with ivuxolimab every 2 weeks at 0.01 to 10 mg/kg. Study-wide results and limits: On average, CD8+ T cells showed a greater number of expanded clones than CD4+.

Sequenced by immunoSEQ multiplex PCR; TCRdb stores in-frame clones only, minus some. The sample carries 65,000 to 95,000 clones, roughly 92% recorded once. In regard to this clone: Its specificity is unknown.

The sequence was obtained from an adult with an advanced solid tumor such as melanoma, head and neck, liver or kidney cancer. Sequencing was performed on CD4+ or CD8+ T cells sorted from blood, taken in a trial of the OX40 agonist ivuxolimab.

The chain's CDR3 is CASIFGRGTDTQYF. CDR3 in DNA: TGTGCCAGCATATTCGGACGGGGCACAGATACGCAGTATTTT. The rearrangement joins TRBV2 to TRBJ2-3; D ambiguous. V lost 7 bases and J lost 1, with 12 bases in between. Looked up from germline, CDR1 is SNHLY and CDR2 is FYNNEI. This CDR3 contains 14 residues.